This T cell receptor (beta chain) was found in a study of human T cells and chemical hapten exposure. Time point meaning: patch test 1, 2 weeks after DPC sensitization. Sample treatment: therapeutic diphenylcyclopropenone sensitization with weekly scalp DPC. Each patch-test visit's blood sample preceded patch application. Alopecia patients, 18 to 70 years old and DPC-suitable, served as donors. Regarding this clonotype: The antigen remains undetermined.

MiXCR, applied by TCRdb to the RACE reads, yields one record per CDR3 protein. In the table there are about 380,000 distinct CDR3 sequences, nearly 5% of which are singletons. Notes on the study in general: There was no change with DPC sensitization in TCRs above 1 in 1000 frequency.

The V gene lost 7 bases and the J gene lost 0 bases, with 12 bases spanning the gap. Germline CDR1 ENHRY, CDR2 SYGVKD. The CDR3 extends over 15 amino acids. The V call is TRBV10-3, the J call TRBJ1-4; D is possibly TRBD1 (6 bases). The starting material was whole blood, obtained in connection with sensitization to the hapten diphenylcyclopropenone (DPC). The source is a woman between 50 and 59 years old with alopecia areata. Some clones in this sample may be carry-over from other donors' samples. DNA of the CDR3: TGTGCCATCAACCAACAGGGACCAACTAATGAAAAACTGTTTTTT. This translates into CAINQQGPTNEKLFF.